Below are 26 T cell receptor beta chains sequenced from a single sample in a study of blood T cells in healthy people across ages (dated by TCRdb to 2014 to 2015). Libraries were constructed by 5' RACE. The data were produced on an Illumina HiSeq 2500. A second PCR of about 7 to 12 cycles was performed with a sample-barcoded 5' primer and a J-beta primer mix. The public reads were quality trimmed at Q25 with fastp and then assembled into clones with MiXCR by TCRdb, keeping productive beta chains. Every distinct CDR3 protein forms one entry, paired with its most common genes and DNA. The sample table lists 1.5 million to 2 million distinct CDR3 sequences, around half of them with a count of one. The ten largest make up 2.1% of the sample. The specimen was blood. The receptors here all came from a woman aged 40 to 50 in good health.

The chain links TRBV3-1 to TRBJ2-3; D unclear. Germline values: CDR1 LGHDT, CDR2 YNNKEL (reference sequence). The CDR3 loop spans 16 amino acids. V gave up 1 base and J gave up 2 bases, with 13 bases separating them. CDR3 loop: CASSQVSEAPTDTQYF. CDR3 in DNA: TGTGCCAGCAGCCAAGTCTCAGAGGCCCCCACAGATACGCAGTATTTT.

The chain links TRBV4-1 to TRBJ1-4; 7 bases align to TRBD1. V was pared by 4 bases and J by 6 bases, with 20 bases of the junction left unmatched. Germline V gives CDR1 MGHRA, CDR2 YSYEKL. The CDR3 runs to 19 residues. CDR3 loop: CASSPRILTGSRADEKLFF. In nucleotides, the CDR3 is TGCGCCAGCAGCCCAAGGATTCTGACAGGGAGTCGGGCGGATGAAAAACTGTTTTTT.

This rearrangement joins TRBV13 to TRBJ1-2; 10 bases are shared with TRBD1. CDR1 is PRHDT, CDR2 FYEKMQ, per germline (reference sequence). V dropped 1 base and J dropped 5; count of bases not matched to a gene: 10. There are 17 residues in the CDR3. This CDR3 reads CASSLVSGQGNRYGYTF. The CDR3 DNA sequence: TGTGCCAGCAGCTTAGTGTCGGGACAGGGGAATAGGTATGGCTACACCTTC.

The gene calls are TRBV11-1 and TRBJ2-1; 10 nucleotides agree with TRBD1. The CDR3 length is 18 residues. Germline CDR1 and CDR2: SGHAT and FQDESV (reference sequence). V lost 5 bases, J lost 8 bases, and 18 bases stayed unmatched. CDR3 nucleotides: TGTGCCAGCAGCCCGCAGAGGGGGGGACAGGGGATGAGGGATGAGCAGTTCTTC. Translated, it gives CASSPQRGGQGMRDEQFF.

The rearrangement links TRBV4-1 to TRBJ2-3; 7 bases align to TRBD1. V was pared by 1 base and J by 2 bases, with 6 bases of the junction left unmatched. Germline V gives CDR1 MGHRA, CDR2 YSYEKL. The CDR3 totals 16 residues. The CDR3, as DNA: TGCGCCAGCAGCCAAGTCTGGGACAGACACACAGATACGCAGTATTTT. This sequence encodes CASSQVWDRHTDTQYF.

The chain couples TRBV4-1 to TRBJ1-1; D remains ambiguous. Between the trimmed V and J ends, which lost 3 bases and 4 bases, there was a span of 15 bases. The V gene's germline CDR1 is MGHRA and CDR2 YSYEKL. There are 15 residues in the CDR3. CDR3: CASSQGVMMGTEAFF. CDR3 bases: TGCGCCAGCAGCCAGGGTGTTATGATGGGCACTGAAGCTTTCTTT.

This clonotype was seen many times. This chain joins TRBV13 and TRBJ2-1; no reliable D call. Germline loops: CDR1 PRHDT, CDR2 FYEKMQ (reference sequence). Trimming left V 1 base short and J 8 bases short, with 3 bases between. The CDR3 runs to 11 residues. CDR3 coding DNA: TGTGCCAGCAGCTTAGCCCATGAGCAGTTCTTC. Its translation is CASSLAHEQFF.

This clonotype showed up many times. The rearrangement links TRBV28 to TRBJ2-7; a possible D gene is TRBD1 (6 bases). Germline loops: CDR1 MDHEN, CDR2 SYDVKM. V was shortened by 5 bases and J by 9 bases, with 17 bases between the two germline ends. The CDR3 runs 13 residues. DNA of the CDR3: TGTGCCAGCAGTCTCCTCCAGGGGCAAGGGCAGTACTTC. This encodes CASSLLQGQGQYF.

This clonotype turned up a few times. V and J are TRBV12-3 or TRBV12-4 and TRBJ1-2; 8 nucleotides match TRBD1. CDR3 size: 13 residues. The junction had 1 base not matched to a gene; V was cut back by 1 base and J by 6 bases. As DNA, the CDR3 is TGTGCCAGCAGTTTAGTGACAGGGGATGGCTACACCTTC. As protein: CASSLVTGDGYTF.

The chain couples TRBV27 to TRBJ1-2; D unclear. V was trimmed by 7 bases and J by 0 bases, leaving 9 bases between them. CDR3 length: 13 residues. Per the germline V gene, CDR1 is MNHEY and CDR2 is SMNVEV (reference sequence). CDR3: CASKTGSNYGYTF. The CDR3 coding sequence is TGTGCCAGCAAGACGGGCTCTAACTATGGCTACACCTTC.

V usage is TRBV3-1 and J usage is TRBJ2-1, with 12 bases identical to TRBD1. The germline V gene has CDR1 LGHDT and CDR2 YNNKEL (reference sequence). V lost 4 bases to trimming and J lost 8 bases; unmatched junction nucleotides: 21. The CDR3 is 20 residues long. CDR3 loop: CASSRSPGTGGEGRFDEQFF. The CDR3 nucleotides are TGTGCCAGCAGCCGAAGCCCTGGGACAGGGGGCGAGGGACGTTTCGATGAGCAGTTCTTC.

There are many counts of this clonotype. The CDR3 loop reads CASSLAGGPGTDTQYF. CDR3 in DNA: TGCGCCAGCAGCTTGGCTGGGGGGCCCGGCACAGATACGCAGTATTTT. The rearrangement joins TRBV5-1 to TRBJ2-3; D possibly uses TRBD1 or TRBD2 (6 bases each). V was trimmed by 0 bases and J by 1 base, leaving 12 bases between them. In germline, CDR1 is SGHRS, CDR2 YFSETQ. CDR3 length equals 16 residues.

The chain employs TRBV4-1 and TRBJ1-2, with D uncertain. Looked up from germline, CDR1 is MGHRA and CDR2 is YSYEKL. This CDR3 is 12 amino acids long. V was cut by 2 bases and J by 6 bases, with 7 bases left in between. The chain's CDR3 is CASSQPLDGYTF. The CDR3 DNA is TGCGCCAGCAGCCAACCATTAGATGGCTACACCTTC.

The rearrangement uses TRBV7-9 and TRBJ1-2; weak D call: TRBD1 (6 bases). Trimming shortened V by 3 bases and J by 7 bases, and 15 bases separated the two germline ends. The CDR3 runs to 14 residues. From germline, CDR1 is SEHNR and CDR2 FQNEAQ (reference sequence). CDR3 loop: CASSFITGRPGYTF. CDR3 DNA sequence: TGTGCCAGCAGCTTTATTACAGGGAGGCCTGGCTACACCTTC.

The chain has TRBV4-1 and TRBJ2-1; possible D gene TRBD2, 6 bases. The CDR3 totals 18 residues. Germline values: CDR1 MGHRA, CDR2 YSYEKL. V dropped 2 bases and J dropped 13 bases, with 30 bases sitting between them. The CDR3 here is CASSQQRSTALTGETQFF. The CDR3 DNA follows: TGCGCCAGCAGCCAACAACGGTCGACAGCCCTTACGGGAGAGACCCAGTTCTTC.

V gene TRBV29-1 combines with J gene TRBJ1-2, with 9 bases matching TRBD1. The CDR3 sequence is 13 residues long. The trim removed 7 bases at V and 6 bases at J, leaving 9 bases unmatched. Germline-derived CDR1 and CDR2 are SQVTM and ANQGSEA. In DNA form, the CDR3 reads TGCAGCGCTTTACGACAGGGGGATCATGGCTACACCTTC. Its translation: CSALRQGDHGYTF. Using reference TRBV29-1 and TRBJ1-2 for the parts outside the CDR3, the full variable domain is SAVISQKPSRDICQRGTSLTIQCQVDSQVTMMFWYRQQPGQSLTLIATANQGSEATYESGFVIDKFPISRPNLTFSTLTVSNMSPEDSSIYLCSALRQGDHGYTFGSGTRLTVV.

V gene TRBV3-1 combines with J gene TRBJ1-1, with D possibly TRBD1 on 6 matching bases. Trimming stripped 2 bases from V and 4 bases from J, with 20 bases between. Germline assignment: CDR1 LGHDT and CDR2 YNNKEL (reference sequence). This CDR3 has 17 amino acids. Here the CDR3 reads CASSQQQGLGRSTEAFF. CDR3 bases: TGTGCCAGCAGCCAACAACAGGGATTAGGGCGTAGCACTGAAGCTTTCTTT.

The chain has TRBV6-2 or TRBV6-3 and TRBJ2-7; tentatively, D is TRBD2 (6 bases). The better agreement between TRBJ2-5 and the DNA end casts doubt on the J call. This CDR3 spans 15 amino acids. Germline V gene lookup returns CDR1 MNHEY and CDR2 SVGEGT. This chain's CDR3 is CASSGPETREETQYF. In nucleotides, the CDR3 is TGTGCCAGCAGTGGACCGGAGACTCGGGAGGAGACCCAGTACTTC.

This clonotype was seen a few times. V gene TRBV6-2 or TRBV6-3 combines with J gene TRBJ1-2; perhaps TRBD1 as D (6 bases). The CDR3 is made up of 15 amino acids. CDR1 is MNHEY, CDR2 SVGEGT, per germline. Trimming took off 8 bases at V and 2 bases at J, with 18 bases between the two ends. As DNA, the CDR3 is TGTGCCAGCCAACTCGGACAGACAAGAAACTATGGCTACACCTTC. Its translation: CASQLGQTRNYGYTF.

CDR3 region: CSVGLAGAEAFF. CDR3 DNA: TGCAGTGTTGGCCTAGCAGGGGCTGAAGCTTTCTTT. The chain employs TRBV20-1 and TRBJ1-1; weak D call: TRBD1 (6 bases). The germline V and J ends were trimmed by 7 bases and 6 bases, with 15 bases remaining between them. The CDR3 spans 12 residues. Germline assignment: CDR1 DFQATT and CDR2 SNEGSKA (reference sequence).

The chain links TRBV7-9 to TRBJ2-3; D gene uncertain. This CDR3 has 17 amino acids. V was trimmed by 6 bases and J by 0 bases, leaving 19 bases between them. The germline CDR1 and CDR2 sequences are SEHNR and FQNEAQ (reference sequence). The CDR3 spells CASRSALRRPSTDTQYF. The CDR3, as DNA: TGTGCCAGCAGGTCGGCCTTGAGAAGACCCAGCACAGATACGCAGTATTTT.

The chain employs TRBV5-6 and TRBJ2-7; no clear D. Judging by the DNA end, TRBJ2-4 fits better; the J call may be wrong. CDR3 length equals 14 residues. CDR1 and CDR2 (germline): SGHDT, YYEEEE. The CDR3 sequence is CASSPVGSKNIQYF. CDR3 bases: TGTGCCAGCAGCCCCGTAGGGTCCAAAAACATTCAGTACTTC.

The V gene is TRBV28, the J gene TRBJ2-1, with 7 positions matching TRBD2. Trimming at V came to 2 bases and at J to 8 bases, leaving 3 bases not matched to a gene. This CDR3 is 13 amino acids long. From germline, CDR1 is MDHEN and CDR2 SYDVKM. As DNA, the CDR3 is TGTGCCAGCAGTTTAGGGGGGGGGTATGAGCAGTTCTTC. Its translation is CASSLGGGYEQFF. Filled out from reference TRBV28 and TRBJ2-1, the complete variable domain reads DVKVTQSSRYLVKRTGEKVFLECVQDMDHENMFWYRQDPGLGLRLIYFSYDVKMKEKGDIPEGYSVSREKKERFSLILESASTNQTSMYLCASSLGGGYEQFFGPGTRLTVL.

Only a few counts were recorded for this clonotype. A much larger clone lies one base from this, so it may be a read error. V gene TRBV6-2 or TRBV6-3 combines with J gene TRBJ2-1; the match to TRBD2 covers 9 bases. Trimming took 2 bases from V and 8 from J; bases not matched to a gene: 7. The CDR3 is made up of 15 amino acids. Germline assignment: CDR1 MNHEY and CDR2 SVGEGT. The CDR3 region is CASSYAGGGADEQFF. CDR3 nucleotide sequence: TGTGCCAGCAGTTACGCGGGCGGGGGGGCTGATGAGCAGTTCTTC.

This clonotype was detected a few times. The CDR3 DNA reads as TGCGCCAGCAGACCAAATTTGGGGGGGCAGATTTACGAGCAGTACTTC. This sequence encodes CASRPNLGGQIYEQYF. This rearrangement joins TRBV5-1 to TRBJ2-7; TRBD2 might be the D (7 bases). Deletions cut 5 bases from V and 4 bases from J, with 22 bases between. Germline lookup yields CDR1 SGHRS and CDR2 YFSETQ. The CDR3 totals 16 residues.

This chain links TRBV15 with TRBJ2-5; perhaps TRBD1 as D (6 bases). Per the germline V gene, CDR1 is LNHNV and CDR2 is YYDKDF (reference sequence). The V and J ends lost 0 bases and 3 bases respectively, with 11 bases between them. This CDR3 region has 15 residues. CDR3 sequence reads: CATSREFAGEETQYF. The CDR3 DNA reads as TGTGCCACCAGCAGAGAGTTTGCAGGGGAAGAGACCCAGTACTTC.